This T cell receptor beta chain was sequenced for a study of radiotherapy plus CTLA-4 blockade in lung cancer. Study-wide context: Objective responses were seen in around 19% of patients, disease control in approximately 30%.

Generated by immunoSEQ multiplex PCR, the TCRdb table keeps only in-frame clones and is missing some. The sample lists tens of thousands of clones; over 75% were seen once. This CDR3 contains 15 residues. Germline V gene lookup returns CDR1 SGHTS and CDR2 YDEGEE. Losses at the gene ends were 5 bases for V and 4 bases for J; bases not matched to a gene: 5. Remarks on this clone: Antigen: not known.

Study-wide results and caveats: Blood TCR clones of tumor origin expanded after radiotherapy plus ipilimumab.

The sequence was obtained from a human donor with non-small cell lung cancer that progressed on radiotherapy plus ipilimumab. The material sequenced was peripheral blood, taken from a patient treated with radiotherapy plus ipilimumab. The chain couples TRBV5-8 to TRBJ2-1, with TRBD2 identical over 11 bases. CDR3 protein: CASSYTSGGYNEQFF. The CDR3, as DNA: TGTGCCAGCAGTTACACTAGCGGGGGTTACAATGAGCAGTTCTTC. The full variable domain, completed using reference TRBV5-8 and TRBJ2-1, is EAGVTQSPTHLIKTRGQQATLRCSPISGHTSVYWYQQALGLGLQFLLWYDEGEERNRGNFPPRFSGRQFPNYSSELNVNALELEDSALYLCASSYTSGGYNEQFFGPGTRLTVL.